Sequencing of this T cell receptor beta chain was carried out in a study of blood T cell repertoires in COVID-19 (dated by TCRdb to 2020 to 2021). Concerning the study at large: Samples from collaborators originated in the United States, Italy and Spain and spanned both the acute and convalescent phases of COVID-19. The repertoires were released in a freely available public database meant as a resource for research on the immune response to SARS-CoV-2. Where available, HLA class I and class II types were obtained from metadata supplied by the sample provider rather than from assay-based typing. The samples were drawn from two sources: the first 160 participants of the ongoing ImmuneRACE study, and some 1,300 subjects contributed by 6 global collaborators. Deeply sampled blood TCRbeta repertoires from subjects exposed to, actively infected with, or recovered from COVID-19 were included in the dataset. The prospective study material was composed of cDNA or gDNA derived from T cells, B-cell-depleted T cells, or PBMCs. Sample metadata almost always included a de-identified subject ID, COVID-19 status, age in years and sex.

V and J lose 0 bases and 0 bases, and a span of 8 bases separates them. The CDR3 has 16 amino acids, counting the end cysteine and phenylalanine. Only CDR3 DNA is held: 48 bases, read in frame from base 1. Taken from the germline V gene, the CDR1 and CDR2 loops are SGHVS and FNYEAQ. TCRbeta CDR3 regions were amplified from genomic DNA using the immunoSEQ Assay, a bias-controlled multiplex PCR. As for the original processing: Nucleated cell counts per sample were estimated from amplification of reference gene primers within the assay. Sequence reads were collapsed and filtered to measure the absolute abundance of every unique TCRbeta CDR3 rearrangement. For each sample, productive Simpson clonality was calculated as the square root of Simpson's diversity index over productive rearrangements. TCRdb's version of the immuneACCESS table is confined to in-frame rearrangements and falls short of the full clone set. An unresolved V gene accounts for under half of the shortfall where checked; the remainder is of unknown origin. V, J and clone size are taken as reported in that table, and D and trimming were inferred from the DNA itself. The sample table records 270,000 or so clones; about 83% of these occur just once. The ten largest account for 7.5% to 10% of the sample.

Overall results and qualifications from the work: The amount of clinical and demographic metadata varied by source and participant and was provided uncurated.

Another Seattle source contributed samples from volunteer blood donors who had recovered from COVID-19. Each collaborating institution followed its own protocols to collect whole blood in K2EDTA tubes. For TCRbeta analysis, collaborator samples were shipped as frozen whole blood, as isolated PBMCs, or as DNA extracted from either sample type. This clone occurred once. Its recognized antigen is unknown. No clone much larger than this one lies a single base away; base qualities are absent. The sample consisted of peripheral blood. The V and J segments used are TRBV7-6 and TRBJ2-2; the D segment could be TRBD2, given 6 matching bases. The TCR sequence derives from a woman between 50 and 59 years old who had recovered from COVID-19. The CDR3: CASSLAAGPNTGELFF. The DNA sequence is TGTGCCAGCAGCTTAGCGGCGGGGCCGAACACCGGGGAGCTGTTTTTT.